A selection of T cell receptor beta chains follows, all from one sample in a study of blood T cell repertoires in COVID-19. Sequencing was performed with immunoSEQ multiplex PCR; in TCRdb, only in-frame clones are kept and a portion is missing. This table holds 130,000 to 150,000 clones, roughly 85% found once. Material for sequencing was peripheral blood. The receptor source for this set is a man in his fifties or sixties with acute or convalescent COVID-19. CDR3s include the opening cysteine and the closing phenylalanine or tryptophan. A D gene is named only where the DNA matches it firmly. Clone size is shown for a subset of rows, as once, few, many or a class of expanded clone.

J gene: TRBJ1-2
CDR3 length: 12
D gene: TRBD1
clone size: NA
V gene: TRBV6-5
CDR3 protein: CASLTGDHGYTF
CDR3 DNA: TGTGCCAGCCTTACAGGGGATCATGGCTACACCTTC

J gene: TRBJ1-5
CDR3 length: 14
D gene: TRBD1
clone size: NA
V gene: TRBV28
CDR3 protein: CASSSQGAREPQHF
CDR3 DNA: TGTGCCAGCAGTTCACAGGGGGCGAGGGAGCCCCAGCATTTT

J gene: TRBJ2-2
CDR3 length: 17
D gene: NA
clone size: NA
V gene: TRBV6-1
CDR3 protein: CASSEARAFANTGELFF
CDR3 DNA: TGTGCCAGCAGTGAAGCGCGGGCGTTCGCGAACACCGGGGAGCTGTTTTTT

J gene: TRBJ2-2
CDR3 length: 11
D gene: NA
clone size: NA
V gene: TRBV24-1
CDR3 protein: CATSSTGELFF
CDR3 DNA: TGTGCCACCTCTAGCACCGGGGAGCTGTTTTTT

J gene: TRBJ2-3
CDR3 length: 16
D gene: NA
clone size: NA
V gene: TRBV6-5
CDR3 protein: CASSYSVRTSTDTQYF
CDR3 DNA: TGTGCCAGCAGTTACTCGGTGCGGACTAGCACAGATACGCAGTATTTT

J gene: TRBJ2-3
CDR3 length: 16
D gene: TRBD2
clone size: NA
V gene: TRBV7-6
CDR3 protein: CASSRLADLYTDTQYF
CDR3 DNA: TGTGCCAGCAGTAGGCTAGCGGACCTTTACACAGATACGCAGTATTTT

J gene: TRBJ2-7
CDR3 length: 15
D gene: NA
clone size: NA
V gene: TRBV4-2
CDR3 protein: CASSQGGALPGEQYF
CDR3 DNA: TGTGCCAGCAGCCAAGGGGGCGCCCTGCCTGGGGAGCAGTACTTC

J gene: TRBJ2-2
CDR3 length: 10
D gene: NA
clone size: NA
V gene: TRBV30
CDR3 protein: CAWSSGELFF
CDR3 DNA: TGTGCCTGGAGTTCAGGGGAGCTGTTTTTT

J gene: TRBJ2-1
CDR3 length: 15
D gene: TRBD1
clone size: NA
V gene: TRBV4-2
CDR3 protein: CASSSELTGWDEQFF
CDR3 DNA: TGTGCCAGCAGCTCCGAGCTGACAGGGTGGGATGAGCAGTTCTTC

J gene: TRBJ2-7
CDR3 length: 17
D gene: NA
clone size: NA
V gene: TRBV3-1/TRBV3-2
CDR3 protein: CASSQDLGAGGVREQYF
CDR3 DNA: TGTGCCAGCAGCCAAGATTTGGGAGCCGGGGGTGTGCGCGAGCAGTACTTC

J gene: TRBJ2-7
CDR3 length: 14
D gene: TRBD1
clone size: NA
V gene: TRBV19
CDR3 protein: CASSIVQGAYEQYF
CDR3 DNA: TGTGCCAGTAGTATCGTACAGGGGGCCTACGAGCAGTACTTC

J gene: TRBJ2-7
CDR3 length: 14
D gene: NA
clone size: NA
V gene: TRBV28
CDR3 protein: CASSLGTQAYEQYF
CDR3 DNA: TGTGCCAGCAGTTTAGGGACTCAAGCCTACGAGCAGTACTTC

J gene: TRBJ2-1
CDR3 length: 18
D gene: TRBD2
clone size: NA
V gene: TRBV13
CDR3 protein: CASSLARTSGNTYNEQFF
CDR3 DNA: TGTGCCAGCAGCTTAGCTCGGACTAGCGGGAACACCTACAATGAGCAGTTCTTC

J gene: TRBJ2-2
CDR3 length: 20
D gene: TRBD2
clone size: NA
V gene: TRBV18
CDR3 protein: CASSPTKGAQSGRKDGELFF
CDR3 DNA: TGTGCCAGCTCACCGACCAAGGGTGCGCAAAGCGGGAGGAAGGACGGGGAGCTGTTTTTT

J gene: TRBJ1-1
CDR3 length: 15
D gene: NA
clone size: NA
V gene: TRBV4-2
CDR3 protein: CASSQEDSGFTEAFF
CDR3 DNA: TGTGCCAGCAGCCAAGAGGACAGTGGGTTCACTGAAGCTTTCTTT

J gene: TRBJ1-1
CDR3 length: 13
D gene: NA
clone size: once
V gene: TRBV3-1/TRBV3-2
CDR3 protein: CASSQDIPGEAFF
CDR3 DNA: TGTGCCAGCAGCCAAGACATCCCGGGTGAAGCTTTCTTT

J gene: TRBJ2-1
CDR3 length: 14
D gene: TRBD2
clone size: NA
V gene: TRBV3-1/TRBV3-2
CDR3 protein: CASSQGLAGDEQFF
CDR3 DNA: TGTGCCAGCAGCCAGGGACTAGCGGGGGATGAGCAGTTCTTC

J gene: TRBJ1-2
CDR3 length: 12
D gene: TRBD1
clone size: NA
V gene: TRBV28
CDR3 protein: CASVTGAGGYTF
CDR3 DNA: TGTGCCAGCGTCACAGGGGCGGGGGGCTACACCTTC

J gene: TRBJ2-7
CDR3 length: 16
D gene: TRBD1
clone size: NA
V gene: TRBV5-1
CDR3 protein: CASSPFTGALSYGQYF
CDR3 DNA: TGCGCCAGCAGCCCTTTTACAGGGGCGCTCTCCTACGGGCAGTACTTC

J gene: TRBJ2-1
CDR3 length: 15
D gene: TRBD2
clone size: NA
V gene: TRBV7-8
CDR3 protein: CASSKGLADYNEQFF
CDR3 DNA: TGTGCCAGCAGCAAGGGACTAGCCGACTACAATGAGCAGTTCTTC

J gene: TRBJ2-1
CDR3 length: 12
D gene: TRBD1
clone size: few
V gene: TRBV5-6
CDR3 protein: CASSWGTGEQFF
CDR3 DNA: TGTGCCAGCAGCTGGGGGACAGGGGAGCAGTTCTTC

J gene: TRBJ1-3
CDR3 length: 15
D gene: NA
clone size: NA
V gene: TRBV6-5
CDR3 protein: CASSYRGAPGNTIYF
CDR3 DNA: TGTGCCAGCAGTTATCGGGGGGCCCCTGGAAACACCATATATTTT

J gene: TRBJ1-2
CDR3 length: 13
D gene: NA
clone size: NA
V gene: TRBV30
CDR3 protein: CAWVTRANYGYTF
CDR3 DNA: TGTGCCTGGGTCACGAGGGCCAACTATGGCTACACCTTC

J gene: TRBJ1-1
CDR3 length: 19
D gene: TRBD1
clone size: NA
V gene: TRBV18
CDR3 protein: CASSPLSMVGRGANTEAFF
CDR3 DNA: TGTGCCAGCTCACCCCTTTCTATGGTGGGCAGGGGGGCTAACACTGAAGCTTTCTTT

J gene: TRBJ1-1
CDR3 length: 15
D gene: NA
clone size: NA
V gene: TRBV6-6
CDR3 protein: CASSRTVAMNTEAFF
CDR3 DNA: TGTGCCAGCAGTAGGACAGTCGCTATGAACACTGAAGCTTTCTTT

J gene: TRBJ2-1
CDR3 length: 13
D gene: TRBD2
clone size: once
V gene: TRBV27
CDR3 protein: CASASGRNNEQFF
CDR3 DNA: TGTGCCAGCGCTAGCGGGAGAAACAATGAGCAGTTCTTC

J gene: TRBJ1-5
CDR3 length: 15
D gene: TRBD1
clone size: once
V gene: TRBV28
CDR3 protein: CASRSGQGSNQPQHF
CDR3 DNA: TGTGCCAGCAGATCAGGACAGGGAAGCAATCAGCCCCAGCATTTT